Presented here are 28 T cell receptor beta chains from one specimen sequenced in a study of early T cells in non-severe SARS-CoV-2 infection (dated by TCRdb to the early 2020s). The library was prepared using 5' RACE. The sequencer listed for this sample is NextSeq 500. In-frame beta chains were kept once TCRdb had trimmed the public reads at Q25 with fastp and called clones with MiXCR. Rows are combined by CDR3 protein, so each entry shows the most common genes and DNA. The sample table holds about 26,000 distinct CDR3 sequences, of which 4.5% to 5.5% were seen once. The top ten constitute approximately 4% of the sample. Sequences were obtained from whole blood. These TCRs come from an adult who was a healthcare worker with PCR-confirmed SARS-CoV-2 infection or an uninfected control (not recorded which).

This chain joins TRBV5-1 and TRBJ2-7; a possible D gene is TRBD2 (6 bases). The CDR3 runs 14 residues. Germline CDR1 is SGHRS and CDR2 is YFSETQ. V lost 2 bases to trimming and J lost 0 bases, with 9 bases between them. CDR3 sequence (DNA): TGCGCCAGCAGCTTCGGGGGTGCCTCCTACGAGCAGTACTTC. It yields the protein CASSFGGASYEQYF.

The rearrangement joins TRBV7-3 to TRBJ2-5, with D perhaps matching TRBD1 (5 bases). The length of the CDR3 is 12 residues. Trimming cost V 4 bases and J 5 bases, with 8 bases left between them. Looked up from germline, CDR1 is SGHTA and CDR2 is FQGTGA. CDR3 nucleotide sequence: TGTGCCAGCAGCTCGGACACGGAGACCCAGTACTTC. This gives the protein CASSSDTETQYF.

This rearrangement joins TRBV19 to TRBJ1-2; 7 bases line up with TRBD1. The V gene end was trimmed by 5 bases and the J gene end by 4 bases; junction bases not matched to a gene: 16. The CDR3 totals 17 residues. Per germline, CDR1 LNHDA and CDR2 SQIVND (reference sequence). The chain's CDR3 is CASSSPPGQPASYGYTF. The CDR3, as DNA: TGTGCCAGTAGTTCCCCTCCGGGACAGCCCGCCAGCTATGGCTACACCTTC.

This clonotype occurred many times. The genes are TRBV20-1 and TRBJ1-6; TRBD1 is a possible D gene (6 bases). The V end lost 0 bases, the J end lost 7 bases, and 13 bases lay between the germline ends. The V gene's germline CDR1 is DFQATT and CDR2 SNEGSKA (reference sequence). This CDR3 comprises 15 residues. The CDR3 nucleotides read TGCAGTGCTAGAGATCGCCTACAGGGCAATTCACCCCTCCACTTT. Protein: CSARDRLQGNSPLHF.

This clonotype has more than one count but fewer than ten. The chain uses TRBV12-3 or TRBV12-4 and TRBJ1-6; 7 bases fit TRBD1. Losses at the gene ends were 5 bases for V and 4 bases for J; bases not matched to a gene: 2. CDR3 length: 14 residues. The CDR3 spells CASSAGQYNSPLHF. The CDR3 nucleotides are TGTGCCAGCAGTGCGGGACAGTATAATTCACCCCTCCACTTT.

This clonotype has at least ten counts. The V and J genes are TRBV3-1 and TRBJ2-3; 14 nucleotides agree with TRBD2. CDR1 and CDR2 from the germline V gene are LGHDT and YNNKEL (reference sequence). There are 19 residues in the CDR3. V dropped 1 base and J dropped 3; count of bases not matched to a gene: 9. This CDR3 reads CASSQGRSWTSGGTDTQYF. CDR3 DNA: TGTGCCAGCAGCCAAGGAAGGTCCTGGACTAGCGGGGGGACAGATACGCAGTATTTT.

This clonotype has ten or more counts. The chain is built from TRBV6-5 and TRBJ1-2; D is uncertain. Trimming left V 5 bases short and J 0 bases short, with 4 bases between. The CDR3 has 12 residues. CDR1 and CDR2 (germline): MNHEY, SVGAGI. Here the CDR3 DNA reads TGTGCCAGCAGTCCGACTAACTATGGCTACACCTTC. Residues: CASSPTNYGYTF.

This clonotype has a count of ten or more. The rearrangement uses TRBV12-5 and TRBJ2-2, with 11 bases identical to TRBD2. This CDR3 contains 15 residues. V was pared by 3 bases and J by 7 bases, with 4 bases of the junction left unmatched. Germline V gene data show CDR1 as LGHNT and CDR2 as FRNRAP. The CDR3 spells CASGFGLAGSGELFF. The CDR3 bases are TGTGCTAGTGGTTTTGGACTAGCGGGTAGCGGGGAGCTGTTTTTT.

Concerning this clonotype: This could be a read error, since a much larger clone is one nucleotide away. The chain joins TRBV7-8 to TRBJ1-6, with D unclear. CDR1 SGHVS and CDR2 FQNEAQ come from the germline V gene. This CDR3 contains 14 residues. In DNA form, the CDR3 reads TGTGCCAGCAGCTTAGTTTTCTCGGGTTCACCCCCCCACTTT. It yields the protein CASSLVFSGSPPHF.

The V and J genes are TRBV5-6 and TRBJ2-6; 7 bases agree with TRBD1. V lost 4 bases, J lost 0 bases, and 1 base stayed unmatched. Germline V gene sequence: CDR1 SGHDT, CDR2 YYEEEE. The CDR3 spans 15 residues. CDR3 in amino acids: CASSGDSSGANVLTF. As DNA, the CDR3 is TGTGCCAGCAGCGGGGACAGCTCTGGGGCCAACGTCCTGACTTTC. The full variable domain, with the rest looked up from reference TRBV5-6 and TRBJ2-6, is DAGVTQSPTHLIKTRGQQVTLRCSPKSGHDTVSWYQQALGQGPQFIFQYYEEEERQRGNFPDRFSGHQFPNYSSELNVNALLLGDSALYLCASSGDSSGANVLTFGAGSRLTVL.

This clonotype was seen a handful of times. The rearrangement joins TRBV7-8 to TRBJ2-3; no firm D call. V lost 4 bases and J lost 3, with 17 bases in between. The CDR3 contains 16 residues. Germline CDR1 is SGHVS and CDR2 is FQNEAQ. CDR3 amino acids: CASSSSLTWSTDTQYF. The CDR3 nucleotides are TGTGCCAGCAGCTCCTCGCTGACATGGAGTACAGATACGCAGTATTTT.

This clonotype came up many times. In nucleotides, the CDR3 is TGTGCCAGCTCACAGGGGGGCTCGAACAATGAGCAGTTCTTC. Translated, it gives CASSQGGSNNEQFF. The rearrangement links TRBV6-1 to TRBJ2-1, with 8 nucleotides matching TRBD1. Trimming cost V 8 bases and J 5 bases; bases outside gene matches: 8. This CDR3 is 14 amino acids long. In germline, CDR1 is MNHNS, CDR2 SASEGT.

This clonotype showed up many times. The chain couples TRBV6-6 to TRBJ2-1; 7 bases align to TRBD1. The germline CDR1 and CDR2 sequences are MNHNY and SVGAGI (reference sequence). This CDR3 is built from 14 residues. After removal of 2 bases from V and 4 bases from J, the junction contained 2 bases not matched to a gene. The CDR3 loop is CASSYRTGYNEQFF. The CDR3 DNA reads as TGTGCCAGCAGTTACAGGACAGGATACAATGAGCAGTTCTTC.

In its sample, this clonotype was seen many times. J is TRBJ2-7 and V is TRBV10-3; D is perhaps TRBD1 (5 bases). This CDR3 has 12 amino acids. Germline V gives CDR1 ENHRY, CDR2 SYGVKD. Trimming removed 0 bases from V and 5 bases from J, with 5 bases in between. For the CDR3, the DNA is TGTGCCATCAGTGAGTCGGGGCACGAGCAGTACTTC. Protein: CAISESGHEQYF.

This clonotype has at least ten counts. The genes are TRBV5-5 and TRBJ1-5; TRBD1 matches at 7 bases. This CDR3 contains 14 residues. Germline V CDR1 and CDR2: SGHKS, YYEKEE (reference sequence). V was pared by 3 bases and J by 2 bases, with 2 bases of the junction left unmatched. In nucleotides, the CDR3 is TGTGCCAGCAGCTCTGGACAGGGCAATCAGCCCCAGCATTTT. Its protein is CASSSGQGNQPQHF.

This clonotype turned up a few times. V is TRBV24-1 and J is TRBJ2-3; 8 nucleotides match TRBD1. CDR1 is KGHDR and CDR2 is SFDVKD in the germline V gene. V was clipped by 5 bases and J by 3 bases; unmatched bases: 6. CDR3 length: 15 amino acids. DNA for the CDR3: TGTGCCACCAGTGCTACGGGACAGGTTACAGATACGCAGTATTTT. It is translated as CATSATGQVTDTQYF.

This clonotype was observed many times. V usage is TRBV29-1 and J usage is TRBJ2-5, with D perhaps matching TRBD1 or TRBD2 (6 bases each). The germline V gene encodes CDR1 SQVTM and CDR2 ANQGSEA. The CDR3 totals 12 residues. Trimming removed 7 bases from V and 2 bases from J, with 11 bases in between. CDR3 sequence: CSGGAGQETQYF. As DNA, the CDR3 is TGCAGCGGGGGGGCAGGGCAAGAGACCCAGTACTTC.

Relative to its sample, this clonotype is medium-sized. The J gene is TRBJ1-1, the V gene TRBV20-1, with TRBD1 matching over 9 bases. This CDR3 is built from 14 residues. Germline CDR1 is DFQATT and CDR2 is SNEGSKA (reference sequence). The junction had 9 bases not matched to a gene; V was cut back by 6 bases and J by 4 bases. The CDR3 protein is CSAHPTGGRTEAFF. In nucleotides, the CDR3 is TGCAGTGCGCACCCAACAGGGGGCCGCACTGAAGCTTTCTTT.

This clonotype has just a few counts. The chain joins TRBV6-5 to TRBJ2-3; 9 bases agree with TRBD2. The CDR3 spans 15 residues. Germline CDR1 and CDR2: MNHEY and SVGAGI. With 6 bases clipped from V and 2 bases from J, the junction kept 6 bases outside the gene matches. CDR3 DNA sequence: TGTGCCAGCAGGACCGGGACTAGCAACACAGATACGCAGTATTTT. Translation gives CASRTGTSNTDTQYF.

This clonotype has more than one count but fewer than ten. This rearrangement joins TRBV20-1 to TRBJ2-3; D not resolved. The V end lost 0 bases, the J end lost 4 bases, and 5 bases lay between the germline ends. CDR1 and CDR2 (germline): DFQATT, SNEGSKA (reference sequence). The CDR3 is 12 residues long. CDR3 in DNA: TGCAGTGCTAGAGATTTCGCAGATACGCAGTATTTT. It translates to CSARDFADTQYF.

There are many counts of this clonotype. The chain carries TRBV29-1 and TRBJ2-1; D might be TRBD1 (6 bases). The CDR3 has 12 amino acids. The germline CDR1 and CDR2 sequences are SQVTM and ANQGSEA. Trimming left V 7 bases short and J 7 bases short, with 14 bases between. CDR3 sequence: CSGGGVLNEQFF. In nucleotides, the CDR3 is TGCAGCGGTGGGGGCGTCCTAAATGAGCAGTTCTTC.

The rearrangement uses TRBV18 and TRBJ2-7; D is perhaps TRBD2 (5 bases). V was shortened by 0 bases and J by 12 bases, with 24 bases between the two germline ends. This CDR3 has 16 residues. Germline assignment: CDR1 KGHSH and CDR2 LQKENI. Written as DNA, the CDR3 is TGTGCCAGCTCACCACCGAGTAGCCAGCCGCCGGGGATAAGGTACTTC. It codes for CASSPPSSQPPGIRYF.

This clonotype was seen many times. This sequence joins TRBV4-1 and TRBJ1-5; possible D gene TRBD1, 5 bases. Trimming stripped 3 bases from V and 5 bases from J, with 14 bases between. This CDR3 has 15 residues. Germline CDR1 MGHRA, CDR2 YSYEKL. The CDR3 DNA reads TGCGCCAGCAGCCATAGGGATTTGGGGGATCAGCCCCAGCATTTT. This sequence encodes CASSHRDLGDQPQHF.

This clonotype was counted ten times or more. CDR3 sequence (DNA): TGTGCTAGTGGTTTGGTAGGGGAACTCCGCTATGGCTACACCTTC. Its protein is CASGLVGELRYGYTF. V usage is TRBV12-5 and J usage is TRBJ1-2, with TRBD1 as a possible D gene (5 bases). CDR1 LGHNT and CDR2 FRNRAP come from the germline V gene. The CDR3 has 15 residues. Trimming removed 0 bases at V and 4 bases at J, with 12 bases between.

This clonotype is classed as medium-sized. This chain joins TRBV13 and TRBJ1-2; possibly TRBD1 for D (6 bases). Germline assignment: CDR1 PRHDT and CDR2 FYEKMQ (reference sequence). V lost 0 bases, J lost 4 bases, and 9 bases lay in between. The CDR3 is made up of 14 amino acids. CDR3 protein: CASSLGTGGYGYTF. The CDR3 region has the DNA TGTGCCAGCAGCTTAGGGACAGGAGGCTATGGCTACACCTTC.

This clonotype was observed many times. This rearrangement joins TRBV19 to TRBJ2-7; 7 nucleotides align to TRBD2. The CDR3 contains 13 residues. Germline CDR1 and CDR2: LNHDA and SQIVND (reference sequence). Trimming cost V 4 bases and J 6 bases; bases outside gene matches: 6. The CDR3: CASSTSASGEQYF. The CDR3 DNA is TGTGCCAGTAGTACCTCAGCTAGCGGCGAGCAGTACTTC. The whole variable domain, remainder taken from reference TRBV19 and TRBJ2-7, is DGGITQSPKYLFRKEGQNVTLSCEQNLNHDAMYWYRQDPGQGLRLIYYSQIVNDFQKGDIAEGYSVSREKKESFPLTVTSAQKNPTAFYLCASSTSASGEQYFGPGTRLTVT.

This clonotype showed up many times. The CDR3 loop is CASSADVGDRPYEQYF. The CDR3 DNA sequence: TGTGCCAGCAGCGCCGACGTTGGGGACAGGCCTTACGAGCAGTACTTC. The chain carries TRBV9 and TRBJ2-7; 8 bases fit TRBD1. CDR1 and CDR2 from the germline V gene are SGDLS and YYNGEE. The CDR3 is 16 residues long. V shed 3 bases and J 4 bases; nucleotides not matched to a gene: 12. The whole variable domain, filled in from reference TRBV9 and TRBJ2-7, reads DSGVTQTPKHLITATGQRVTLRCSPRSGDLSVYWYQQSLDQGLQFLIQYYNGEERAKGNILERFSAQQFPDLHSELNLSSLELGDSALYFCASSADVGDRPYEQYFGPGTRLTVT.

This clonotype was counted a few times. This chain links TRBV7-9 with TRBJ1-2; D remains ambiguous. There are 14 residues in the CDR3. Germline V CDR1 and CDR2: SEHNR, FQNEAQ (reference sequence). The V and J ends lost 1 base and 4 bases respectively, with 10 bases between them. CDR3 in amino acids: CASSLEASTYGYTF. CDR3 DNA sequence: TGTGCCAGCAGCTTAGAAGCCTCTACCTATGGCTACACCTTC. The variable domain in full, with the rest retrieved from reference TRBV7-9 and TRBJ1-2, is DTGVSQNPRHKITKRGQNVTFRCDPISEHNRLYWYRQTLGQGPEFLTYFQNEAQLEKSRLLSDRFSAERPKGSFSTLEIQRTEQGDSAMYLCASSLEASTYGYTFGSGTRLTVV.